A selection of T cell receptor beta chains follows, all from one sample in a study of Ad26.COV2.S vaccination and SARS-CoV-2 variants. Data came from immunoSEQ multiplex PCR; TCRdb stores just in-frame clones and leaves some out. The data show hundreds of thousands of clones, 88% seen once. The sequencing used peripheral blood, collected in a trial of Ad26.COV2.S vaccine versus placebo. All receptors derive from a person aged 18-60 years who received the Ad26.COV2.S COVID-19 vaccine or a placebo. The CDR3 runs from the conserved cysteine through the conserved F or W. The D gene is left open where the match is weak. A clone size is listed for some rows: how often the clone was seen (once, few, many), or a class if it is expanded.

J | V | D | size | CDR3 | DNA
TRBJ2-7 | TRBV15 | TRBD2 | many | CATSRTSGGADEQYF | TGTGCCACCAGCAGGACTAGCGGGGGGGCCGATGAGCAGTACTTC
TRBJ1-2 | TRBV7-2 | NA | NA | CASSSPLNYGYTF | TGTGCCAGCAGCTCACCCCTTAACTATGGCTACACCTTC
TRBJ1-5 | TRBV19 | NA | NA | CASTNSGRRQPQHF | TGTGCCAGTACCAATTCAGGGAGGAGACAGCCCCAGCATTTT
TRBJ2-1 | TRBV5-4 | NA | NA | CASSLGGVSSYNEQFF | TGTGCCAGCAGCTTGGGCGGGGTGAGCTCCTACAATGAGCAGTTCTTC
TRBJ1-2 | TRBV5-8 | NA | NA | CASSLAYEPLGYTF | TGTGCCAGCAGCTTGGCCTACGAGCCTTTGGGCTACACCTTC
TRBJ2-1 | TRBV10-3 | TRBD2 | NA | CAMGGTSGSNDEQFF | TGTGCCATGGGAGGGACTAGCGGGAGTAACGATGAGCAGTTCTTC
TRBJ2-7 | TRBV25-1 | TRBD1 | NA | CASSGSGTGTYEQYF | TGTGCCAGCAGTGGATCCGGGACAGGGACCTACGAGCAGTACTTC
TRBJ2-7 | TRBV11-2 | NA | NA | CASSLNSGYEQYF | TGTGCCAGCAGCTTAAACTCAGGCTACGAGCAGTACTTC
TRBJ2-2 | TRBV7-6 | NA | NA | CASSLTTNTGELFF | TGTGCCAGCAGCTTAACCACGAACACCGGGGAGCTGTTTTTT
TRBJ2-3 | TRBV9 | NA | NA | CASSVAITDTQYF | TGTGCCAGCAGCGTAGCCATTACAGATACGCAGTATTTT
TRBJ1-5 | TRBV28 | NA | NA | CASRAGEQPQHF | TGTGCCAGCAGGGCAGGGGAGCAGCCCCAGCATTTT
TRBJ2-5 | TRBV27 | TRBD2 | NA | CASRSTGGPGTQYF | TGTGCCAGCAGATCCACGGGAGGGCCTGGGACCCAGTACTTC
TRBJ1-6 | TRBV6-5 | TRBD1 | once | CASSYSQGAYNSPLHF | TGTGCCAGCAGTTACTCGCAGGGGGCTTATAATTCACCCCTCCACTTT
TRBJ1-1 | TRBV7-9 | NA | NA | CASSRRDGRGTEAFF | TGTGCCAGCAGCAGACGGGACGGGAGAGGTACTGAAGCTTTCTTT
TRBJ1-2 | TRBV7-8 | TRBD1 | NA | CASSSTSQGRGGYTF | TGTGCCAGCAGCTCAACCTCACAGGGGAGAGGTGGCTACACCTTC
TRBJ2-2 | TRBV7-6 | NA | NA | CASSSVGAGELFF | TGTGCCAGCAGCTCCGTCGGGGCCGGGGAGCTGTTTTTT
TRBJ2-1 | TRBV28 | TRBD2 | NA | CAAPGSGRNYNEQFF | TGTGCCGCCCCGGGAAGCGGGAGGAATTACAATGAGCAGTTCTTC
TRBJ1-5 | TRBV28 | NA | NA | CASSFWGYSNQPQHF | TGTGCCAGCAGTTTCTGGGGGTATAGCAATCAGCCCCAGCATTTT
TRBJ1-1 | TRBV7-3 | NA | NA | CASSYNGHMNTEAFF | TGTGCCAGCAGCTATAATGGGCACATGAACACTGAAGCTTTCTTT
TRBJ2-3 | TRBV7-3 | TRBD1 | NA | CASSPTGGRGTQYF | TGTGCCAGCAGCCCGACAGGGGGCCGGGGAACGCAGTATTTT
TRBJ1-1 | TRBV15 | NA | NA | CATSRDLTLRGAFF | TGTGCCACCAGCAGAGATCTCACTTTAAGAGGGGCTTTCTTT
TRBJ1-5 | TRBV30 | NA | NA | CAWSYRAGNQPQHF | TGTGCCTGGAGTTACAGGGCGGGCAATCAGCCCCAGCATTTT
TRBJ2-7 | TRBV7-3 | TRBD1 | NA | CASTQGASSEQYF | TGTGCCAGCACCCAGGGGGCATCTTCCGAGCAGTACTTC
TRBJ1-2 | TRBV7-2 | NA | NA | CASSPSRAINYGYTF | TGTGCCAGCAGCCCAAGTCGGGCGATTAACTATGGCTACACCTTC
TRBJ1-1 | TRBV27 | NA | NA | CASSLSENTEAFF | TGTGCCAGCAGTTTAAGCGAGAACACTGAAGCTTTCTTT
TRBJ2-1 | TRBV7-3 | NA | NA | CASSLIPPAYNEQFF | TGTGCCAGCAGCTTAATCCCCCCAGCCTACAATGAGCAGTTCTTC
TRBJ2-5 | TRBV7-9 | TRBD1 | NA | CASSSQTGGETQYF | TGTGCCAGCAGCTCGCAGACAGGGGGGGAGACCCAGTACTTC
TRBJ2-5 | TRBV7-9 | NA | NA | CASSSSPGTQETQYF | TGTGCCAGCAGCTCTTCCCCGGGGACTCAAGAGACCCAGTACTTC
TRBJ2-7 | TRBV5-1 | TRBD1 | NA | CASSSRTGVIYEQYF | TGCGCCAGCAGCTCGCGGACAGGGGTTATCTACGAGCAGTACTTC
TRBJ1-6 | TRBV6-2/TRBV6-3 | NA | NA | CASSYMGGSPLHF | TGTGCCAGCAGTTACATGGGGGGTTCACCCCTCCACTTT
TRBJ2-1 | TRBV5-4 | TRBD2 | NA | CASSSTSGIPEQFF | TGTGCCAGCAGTTCGACTAGCGGGATCCCTGAGCAGTTCTTC
TRBJ2-1 | TRBV9 | TRBD2 | NA | CASSVGASGLNEQFF | TGTGCCAGCAGCGTAGGAGCTAGCGGACTGAATGAGCAGTTCTTC
TRBJ1-4 | TRBV20-1 | NA | NA | CSASLPRGFAEKLFF | TGCAGTGCTAGTCTTCCCCGGGGCTTCGCTGAAAAACTGTTTTTT
TRBJ1-3 | TRBV6-2/TRBV6-3 | NA | NA | CASSYPDIKGNTIYF | TGTGCCAGCAGTTATCCGGATATAAAAGGAAACACCATATATTTT
TRBJ2-2 | TRBV4-3 | NA | NA | CASSQYSSGELFF | TGCGCCAGCAGCCAATACTCATCCGGGGAGCTGTTTTTT
TRBJ2-7 | TRBV29-1 | NA | NA | CSVSSGSAYEQYF | TGCAGCGTTTCCAGCGGTTCCGCCTACGAGCAGTACTTC
TRBJ2-7 | TRBV29-1 | TRBD1 | NA | CSVTGTAISYEQYF | TGCAGCGTTACCGGGACAGCCATCTCCTACGAGCAGTACTTC
TRBJ2-7 | TRBV30 | NA | NA | CAWSDDNYEQYF | TGTGCCTGGAGCGATGACAACTACGAGCAGTACTTC
TRBJ2-2 | TRBV7-2 | NA | NA | CASSLLYRENTGELFF | TGTGCCAGCAGCTTACTATACAGGGAAAACACCGGGGAGCTGTTTTTT
TRBJ1-2 | TRBV4-2 | NA | NA | CASSQDLSRVYGYTF | TGTGCCAGCAGCCAAGATCTCAGTAGGGTCTATGGCTACACCTTC
TRBJ2-3 | TRBV6-2/TRBV6-3 | NA | NA | CASSSRTFVMTDTQYF | TGTGCCAGCAGTTCCAGGACTTTCGTAATGACAGATACGCAGTATTTT
TRBJ2-1 | TRBV4-2 | TRBD2 | NA | CASSQAEGGRGNEQFF | TGTGCCAGCAGCCAAGCTGAGGGAGGGCGGGGGAATGAGCAGTTCTTC
TRBJ2-7 | TRBV27 | NA | NA | CASLKRYEQYF | TGTGCCAGTCTTAAGCGCTACGAGCAGTACTTC
TRBJ1-1 | TRBV5-1 | NA | NA | CASSLAGRNTEAFF | TGCGCCAGCAGCTTGGCCGGGAGGAACACTGAAGCTTTCTTT
TRBJ2-7 | TRBV20-1 | NA | NA | CSAYEQYF | TGCAGTGCCTACGAGCAGTACTTC
TRBJ2-5 | TRBV4-1 | NA | NA | CASQAVEGQETQYF | TGCGCCAGCCAAGCCGTGGAGGGCCAAGAGACCCAGTACTTC
TRBJ1-1 | TRBV19 | NA | NA | CATDWGSNTEAFF | TGTGCCACTGATTGGGGTTCGAACACTGAAGCTTTCTTT
TRBJ2-5 | TRBV2 | TRBD2 | NA | CASSEAVGGETQYF | TGTGCCAGCAGTGAAGCGGTCGGGGGGGAGACCCAGTACTTC
TRBJ2-1 | TRBV7-6 | TRBD1 | NA | CASSLAGGPYNEQFF | TGTGCCAGCAGCTTAGCAGGGGGCCCCTACAATGAGCAGTTCTTC
TRBJ2-2 | TRBV5-1 | NA | NA | CASSLPTNTGELFF | TGCGCCAGCAGCTTACCTACGAACACCGGGGAGCTGTTTTTT
TRBJ1-1 | TRBV29-1 | NA | NA | CSVEFGPGGIGEAFF | TGCAGCGTTGAATTTGGGCCGGGGGGGATTGGAGAAGCTTTCTTT
TRBJ2-7 | TRBV7-2 | NA | NA | CASSTGTSTYEQYF | TGTGCCAGCAGTACCGGGACATCTACCTACGAGCAGTACTTC
TRBJ2-5 | TRBV12-5 | NA | NA | CASGNPSTGVETQYF | TGTGCTAGTGGCAACCCCTCGACAGGAGTGGAGACCCAGTACTTC
TRBJ1-2 | TRBV28 | TRBD1 | NA | CASSSVRQGKNYGYTF | TGTGCCAGCAGTTCAGTCCGACAGGGGAAGAACTATGGCTACACCTTC
TRBJ2-1 | TRBV7-2 | TRBD1 | NA | CASSLGGLDRARFF | TGTGCCAGCAGCTTAGGGGGCCTAGACAGGGCCCGGTTCTTC
TRBJ2-1 | TRBV12-3/TRBV12-4 | TRBD1 | once | CASYRGSYNEQFF | TGTGCCAGTTACAGGGGATCCTACAATGAGCAGTTCTTC
TRBJ1-2 | TRBV7-8 | NA | few | CASSSGDYGYTF | TGTGCCAGCAGCTCAGGGGACTATGGCTACACCTTC